This passage covers 29 T cell receptor beta chains from one sample sequenced in a study of cytomegalovirus exposure and HLA in healthy donors. The PCR contained 60 Vbeta and 13 Jbeta primers. Data came from immunoSEQ multiplex PCR; TCRdb stores just in-frame clones and leaves some out. Here the sample spans about 140,000 clones, about 75% being singletons. Sequenced sample: PBMCs. These TCRs come from a man aged 35 to 55 in good health and CMV-seronegative.

This sequence joins TRBV6-1 and TRBJ1-3; D is possibly TRBD1 (5 bases). The CDR3 is 14 residues long. V lost 6 bases and J lost 7, with 16 bases in between. Germline V gene data show CDR1 as MNHNS and CDR2 as SASEGT. CDR3 sequence reads: CASSTGVSGNTIYF. Here the CDR3 DNA reads TGTGCCAGCAGCACGGGCGTATCAGGGAACACCATATATTTT.

A note on this clone: This sample includes further DNA sequences coding for the same CDR3. The CDR3 coding sequence is TGTGCCAGCAGTTACCTGTCGAACACTGAAGCTTTCTTT. It encodes CASSYLSNTEAFF. J is TRBJ1-1 and V is TRBV6-5; D ambiguous. CDR1 is MNHEY and CDR2 is SVGAGI in the germline V gene. The V gene lost 2 bases and the J gene lost 1 base, with 5 bases spanning the gap. This CDR3 has 13 amino acids.

This chain links TRBV18 with TRBJ1-4, with 7 bases lining up with TRBD1. Looked up from germline, CDR1 is KGHSH and CDR2 is LQKENI. The CDR3 has 15 amino acids. Trimming cost V 6 bases and J 8 bases; bases outside gene matches: 12. CDR3 nucleotides: TGTGCCAGCTCGCCTCTAAGACAGGGTGGAGAAAAACTGTTTTTT. It codes for CASSPLRQGGEKLFF.

The rearrangement joins TRBV28 to TRBJ1-2, with 9 bases matching TRBD1. The CDR3 consists of 16 residues. The V gene end was trimmed by 7 bases and the J gene end by 4 bases; junction bases not matched to a gene: 13. Germline CDR1 and CDR2: MDHEN and SYDVKM. CDR3 residues: CASTEVQGAHFYGYTF. The CDR3 region has the DNA TGTGCCAGCACCGAAGTACAGGGGGCGCATTTCTATGGCTACACCTTC.

V gene TRBV7-9 combines with J gene TRBJ2-1; TRBD2 matches at 8 bases. The germline V gene encodes CDR1 SEHNR and CDR2 FQNEAQ (reference sequence). V was clipped by 5 bases and J by 0 bases; unmatched bases: 3. CDR3 length equals 15 residues. The CDR3 sequence: CASSPSGGSYNEQFF. CDR3 nucleotide sequence: TGTGCCAGCAGCCCAAGCGGGGGCTCCTACAATGAGCAGTTCTTC.

The gene calls are TRBV2 and TRBJ1-4, with 10 bases matching TRBD1. J was trimmed by 7 bases and V by 6 bases; bases with no gene match: 11. The CDR3 spans 16 residues. Germline V gene sequence: CDR1 SNHLY, CDR2 FYNNEI. CDR3 in DNA: TGTGCCAGCAGGAAAGTCCGGGACAGGGGTACTGAAAAACTGTTTTTT. Translation gives CASRKVRDRGTEKLFF.

The gene calls are TRBV4-2 and TRBJ1-5, with 9 bases that match TRBD1. The trim removed 5 bases at V and 5 bases at J, leaving 10 bases unmatched. The CDR3 extends over 16 amino acids. Germline V gives CDR1 LGHNA, CDR2 YNFKEQ. CDR3 DNA sequence: TGTGCCAGCAGCGACTGGACAGGGGAGGGGCATCAGCCCCAGCATTTT. This translates into CASSDWTGEGHQPQHF.

CDR3 in DNA: TGTGCCAGCAGCGTAGCTACAGGAGGGTCCGAGCAGTACTTC. This translates into CASSVATGGSEQYF. The V call is TRBV9, the J call TRBJ2-7, with D tentatively TRBD2 (6 bases). V lost 0 bases and J lost 6, with 13 bases in between. Germline V lookup: CDR1 SGDLS, CDR2 YYNGEE. The CDR3 has 14 amino acids.

This clone was found a few times. The rearrangement joins TRBV9 to TRBJ1-2; tentative D call: TRBD1 (6 bases). Germline V gives CDR1 SGDLS, CDR2 YYNGEE. V shed 3 bases and J shed 4 bases, with 22 bases lying between them. The CDR3 loop spans 17 amino acids. CDR3 loop: CASSEGGVQTSSYGYTF. Written as DNA, the CDR3 is TGTGCCAGCAGCGAGGGGGGGGTACAGACTTCAAGCTATGGCTACACCTTC.

The chain carries TRBV5-4 and TRBJ1-1; the match to TRBD1 covers 11 bases. This CDR3 region has 15 residues. V gave up 5 bases and J gave up 1 base; unmatched junction bases: 4. The germline V gene encodes CDR1 SGHNT and CDR2 YYREEE (reference sequence). Here the CDR3 DNA reads TGTGCCAGCAGTTCCGGACAGGGGGCGAACACTGAAGCTTTCTTT. This codes for CASSSGQGANTEAFF.

V gene TRBV4-1 combines with J gene TRBJ2-7, with D maybe TRBD2 (6 bases). This CDR3 is built from 15 residues. CDR1 is MGHRA and CDR2 is YSYEKL in the germline V gene. Trimming stripped 4 bases from V and 0 bases from J, with 13 bases between. The CDR3 loop reads CASSPGLSPSYEQYF. CDR3 in DNA: TGCGCCAGCAGCCCGGGACTCTCCCCCTCCTACGAGCAGTACTTC.

The rearrangement uses TRBV6-1 and TRBJ2-6, with a tentative D call TRBD2 (6 bases). The CDR3 sequence is 18 residues long. Trimming stripped 4 bases from V and 2 bases from J, with 18 bases between. Germline CDR1 and CDR2: MNHNS and SASEGT. This CDR3 is CASSAGGFREAGANVLTF. The CDR3 nucleotides read TGTGCCAGCAGTGCGGGTGGGTTCAGGGAGGCTGGGGCCAACGTCCTGACTTTC.

The rearrangement links TRBV5-5 to TRBJ2-3; D unclear. V was pared by 1 base and J by 1 base, with 4 bases between. This CDR3 spans 13 amino acids. Germline V lookup: CDR1 SGHKS, CDR2 YYEKEE (reference sequence). The chain's CDR3 is CASSLSGTDTQYF. The CDR3 DNA reads TGTGCCAGCAGCTTGTCGGGCACAGATACGCAGTATTTT. Looking up the rest from reference TRBV5-5 and TRBJ2-3 gives the full variable domain: DAGVTQSPTHLIKTRGQQVTLRCSPISGHKSVSWYQQVLGQGPQFIFQYYEKEERGRGNFPDRFSARQFPNYSSELNVNALLLGDSALYLCASSLSGTDTQYFGPGTRLTVL.

The rearrangement joins TRBV7-6 to TRBJ1-5, with 7 positions matching TRBD1. Germline CDR1 and CDR2: SGHVS and FNYEAQ. J was trimmed by 3 bases and V by 6 bases; bases with no gene match: 8. This CDR3 is built from 15 residues. CDR3 bases: TGTGCCAGCAGTTTAAGACAGGGACTCAATCAGCCCCAGCATTTT. Residues: CASSLRQGLNQPQHF.

Comments on this clone: Different DNA sequences within this sample yield the same CDR3. The V and J genes are TRBV6-1 and TRBJ1-1; weak D call: TRBD1 (5 bases). Germline V gene data show CDR1 as MNHNS and CDR2 as SASEGT. V dropped 6 bases and J dropped 5 bases, with 10 bases sitting between them. The CDR3 runs to 12 residues. The CDR3 sequence is CASSGHGTEAFF. CDR3 DNA: TGTGCCAGCAGCGGACACGGGACTGAAGCTTTCTTT.

The rearrangement links TRBV28 to TRBJ2-1; D is undetermined. The CDR3 is 11 residues long. V was pared by 8 bases and J by 8 bases, with 10 bases between. Looked up from germline, CDR1 is MDHEN and CDR2 is SYDVKM. DNA of the CDR3: TGTGCCAGCGGTAGCCGTGATGAGCAGTTCTTC. It is translated as CASGSRDEQFF.

V is TRBV2 and J is TRBJ1-1, with D maybe TRBD1 (6 bases). Germline V gene sequence: CDR1 SNHLY, CDR2 FYNNEI. CDR3 length: 14 residues. Trimming removed 4 bases at V and 4 bases at J, with 13 bases between. Here the CDR3 reads CASSGTLRGTEAFF. The CDR3 nucleotides are TGTGCCAGCAGTGGGACACTCAGGGGCACTGAAGCTTTCTTT. Combining the CDR3 with reference TRBV2 and TRBJ1-1 gives the whole variable domain EPEVTQTPSHQVTQMGQEVILRCVPISNHLYFYWYRQILGQKVEFLVSFYNNEISEKSEIFDDQFSVERPDGSNFTLKIRSTKLEDSAMYFCASSGTLRGTEAFFGQGTRLTVV.

The chain joins TRBV28 to TRBJ1-1; 10 nucleotides agree with TRBD1. Germline V gene lookup returns CDR1 MDHEN and CDR2 SYDVKM. V lost 8 bases to trimming and J lost 6 bases; unmatched junction nucleotides: 12. The CDR3 is made up of 15 amino acids. The CDR3 loop is CASRERDRGPPEAFF. CDR3 nucleotide sequence: TGTGCCAGCCGGGAAAGGGACAGGGGTCCACCTGAAGCTTTCTTT.

This clone showed up just once. The chain joins TRBV4-1 to TRBJ2-7; D is ambiguous. V was cut by 0 bases and J by 3 bases, with 9 bases left in between. Germline assignment: CDR1 MGHRA and CDR2 YSYEKL. CDR3 length: 14 residues. CDR3 coding DNA: TGCGCCAGCAGCCAAGAGATCGGGTACTACGAGCAGTACTTC. Translating it yields CASSQEIGYYEQYF.

The CDR3 loop reads CASRSPGYYGYTF. CDR3 sequence (DNA): TGTGCCAGCAGATCCCCGGGTTACTATGGCTACACCTTC. The rearrangement uses TRBV28 and TRBJ1-2; no firm D call. This CDR3 contains 13 residues. Germline assignment: CDR1 MDHEN and CDR2 SYDVKM. Trimming shortened V by 6 bases and J by 3 bases, and 11 bases separated the two germline ends.

This clone occurred a few times. The chain combines TRBV28 with TRBJ1-4; 10 bases line up with TRBD1. This CDR3 region has 14 residues. Germline V lookup: CDR1 MDHEN, CDR2 SYDVKM. Trimming removed 7 bases from V and 4 bases from J; junction bases left unmatched: 3. DNA of the CDR3: TGTGCCAGCACTGGGACAGGGGTTAATGAAAAACTGTTTTTT. As protein: CASTGTGVNEKLFF.

In DNA, the CDR3 is TGTGCCACCAGCAATGCGGGCTACGAGCAGTACTTC. Translating gives CATSNAGYEQYF. The V call is TRBV15, the J call TRBJ2-7, with D tentatively TRBD2 (5 bases). The CDR3 extends over 12 amino acids. Germline assignment: CDR1 LNHNV and CDR2 YYDKDF (reference sequence). V was clipped by 4 bases and J by 3 bases, with 7 bases between them.

This clone came up a few times. The chain is built from TRBV4-1 and TRBJ2-1, with no clear D. The V end lost 0 bases, the J end lost 5 bases, and 8 bases lay between the germline ends. The CDR3 runs 14 residues. CDR1 is MGHRA, CDR2 YSYEKL, per germline. This CDR3 is CASSQDHTDNEQFF. The CDR3 DNA reads as TGCGCCAGCAGCCAAGACCACACCGACAATGAGCAGTTCTTC.

Only a few counts were recorded for this clone. The V and J genes are TRBV7-9 and TRBJ2-3; 12 bases fit TRBD2. The J segment lost 4 bases and the V segment lost 5 bases, leaving 13 bases of the junction unmatched. Germline V gene sequence: CDR1 SEHNR, CDR2 FQNEAQ (reference sequence). The CDR3 is made up of 18 amino acids. The DNA of the CDR3 is TGTGCCAGCAGCGGTCGACTAGCGGGGGCCCTTCCAGCAGATACGCAGTATTTT. Translated, it gives CASSGRLAGALPADTQYF.

The chain links TRBV5-1 to TRBJ2-7, with 12 bases fitting TRBD1. Germline lookup yields CDR1 SGHRS and CDR2 YFSETQ. The CDR3 runs 18 residues. With V trimmed by 3 bases and J by 1 base, 11 bases remained unmatched. This CDR3 reads CASSCYGTGGCQSYEQYF. The CDR3 DNA sequence: TGCGCCAGCAGCTGTTACGGGACAGGGGGCTGTCAATCCTACGAGCAGTACTTC.

The chain uses TRBV2 and TRBJ2-3; 9 bases are shared with TRBD2. This CDR3 is 17 amino acids long. Germline V gives CDR1 SNHLY, CDR2 FYNNEI. V trimming: 0 bases; J trimming: 3 bases; junction bases outside the gene matches: 7. The CDR3 protein is CASSEASGGLGTDTQYF. The CDR3, as DNA: TGTGCCAGCAGTGAAGCTAGCGGGGGCCTGGGGACAGATACGCAGTATTTT.

There are a few counts of this clone. The chain links TRBV19 to TRBJ1-1; 7 bases match TRBD1. The V segment lost 2 bases and the J segment 3 bases; nucleotides outside the gene matches: 12. In germline, CDR1 is LNHDA, CDR2 SQIVND (reference sequence). The CDR3 sequence is 17 residues long. This chain's CDR3 is CASSIPGQTFRDTEAFF. CDR3 nucleotides: TGTGCCAGTAGTATACCGGGACAGACCTTCAGGGACACTGAAGCTTTCTTT.

The V call is TRBV7-6, the J call TRBJ2-4; a possible D gene is TRBD2 (7 bases). The CDR3 runs to 19 residues. V lost 5 bases and J 0 bases, leaving 23 bases between the germline ends. CDR1 SGHVS and CDR2 FNYEAQ come from the germline V gene. The CDR3 region has the DNA TGTGCCAGCAGCAGAATAGGGGGAGCGGGGCGGATAGCCAAAAACATTCAGTACTTC. Translated, it gives CASSRIGGAGRIAKNIQYF.

The gene calls are TRBV29-1 and TRBJ1-1; D is unclear. The germline V gene has CDR1 SQVTM and CDR2 ANQGSEA. This CDR3 contains 13 residues. V dropped 4 bases and J dropped 1 base, with 10 bases sitting between them. The CDR3 sequence: CSVGGGQNTEAFF. The CDR3 nucleotides read TGCAGCGTTGGAGGCGGGCAGAACACTGAAGCTTTCTTT.